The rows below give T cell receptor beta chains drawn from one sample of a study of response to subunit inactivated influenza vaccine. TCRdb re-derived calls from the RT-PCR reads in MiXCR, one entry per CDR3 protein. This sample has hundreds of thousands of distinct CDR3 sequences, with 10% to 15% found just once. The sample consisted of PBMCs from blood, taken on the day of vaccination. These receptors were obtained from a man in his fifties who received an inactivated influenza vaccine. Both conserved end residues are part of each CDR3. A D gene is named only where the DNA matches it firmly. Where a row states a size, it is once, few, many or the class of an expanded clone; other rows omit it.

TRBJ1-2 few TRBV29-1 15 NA CSVEEAGTTNYGYTF TGCAGCGTTGAAGAGGCCGGGACAACTAACTATGGCTACACCTTC
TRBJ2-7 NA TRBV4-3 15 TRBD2 CASSQEKAGVGEQYF TGCGCCAGCAGCCAAGAAAAAGCGGGAGTAGGCGAGCAGTACTTC
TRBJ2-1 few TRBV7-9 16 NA CASSLSGSGSRNEQFF TGTGCCAGCAGCTTATCTGGAAGCGGGTCCCGCAATGAGCAGTTCTTC
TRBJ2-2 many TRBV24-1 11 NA CATSYTGELFF TGTGCCACCAGTTACACCGGGGAGCTGTTTTTT
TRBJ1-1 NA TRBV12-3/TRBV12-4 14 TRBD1 CASRTGVSNTEAFF TGTGCCAGCAGGACAGGGGTTTCGAACACTGAAGCTTTCTTT
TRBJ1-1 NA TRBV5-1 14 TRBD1 CASREQGRHTEAFF TGCGCCAGCCGTGAACAGGGGAGGCACACTGAAGCTTTCTTT
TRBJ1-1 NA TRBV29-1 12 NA CSAKGGADEAFF TGCAGCGCAAAAGGTGGGGCAGACGAAGCTTTCTTT
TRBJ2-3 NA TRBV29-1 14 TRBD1 CSVKQGQLTDTQYF TGCAGCGTTAAACAGGGGCAACTCACAGATACGCAGTATTTT
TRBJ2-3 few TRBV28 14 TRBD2 CASSFLTSSDTQYF TGTGCCAGCAGTTTTCTGACTAGCTCAGATACGCAGTATTTT
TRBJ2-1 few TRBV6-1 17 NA CATREARLTRAYNEQFF TGTGCCACCCGCGAAGCTCGATTAACACGGGCCTACAATGAGCAGTTCTTC
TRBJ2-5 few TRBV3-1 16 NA CASSQEWVTLGETQYF TGTGCCAGCAGCCAAGAGTGGGTAACGCTAGGAGAGACCCAGTACTTC
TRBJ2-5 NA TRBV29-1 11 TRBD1 CSAGTAETQYF TGCAGCGCGGGGACAGCAGAGACCCAGTACTTC
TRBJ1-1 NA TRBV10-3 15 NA CAISELQGINTEAFF TGTGCCATCAGTGAGTTGCAGGGCATAAACACTGAAGCTTTCTTT
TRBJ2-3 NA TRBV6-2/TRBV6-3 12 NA CASSPPYDTQYF TGTGCCAGCAGCCCCCCCTACGATACGCAGTATTTT
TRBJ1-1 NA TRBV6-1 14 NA CASHPSGGNTEAFF TGTGCCAGCCATCCGAGCGGGGGGAACACTGAAGCTTTCTTT
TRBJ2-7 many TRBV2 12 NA CASSESPYEQYF TGTGCCAGCAGTGAATCTCCCTACGAGCAGTACTTC
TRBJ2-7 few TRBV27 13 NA CASSHGRAYEQYF TGTGCCAGCAGCCACGGCAGGGCCTACGAGCAGTACTTC
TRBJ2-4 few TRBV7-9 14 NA CASSLKGRENIQYF TGTGCCAGCAGCCTAAAGGGACGGGAAAACATTCAGTACTTC
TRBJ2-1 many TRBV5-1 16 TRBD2 CASSFRGLANNNEQFF TGCGCCAGCAGCTTTAGGGGACTAGCGAATAACAATGAGCAGTTCTTC
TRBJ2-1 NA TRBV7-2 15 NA CASSLSGGIYNEQFF TGTGCCAGCAGCTTAAGTGGCGGAATTTACAATGAGCAGTTCTTC
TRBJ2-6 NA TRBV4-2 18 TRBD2 CASSQELAGVYGANVLTF TGTGCCAGCAGCCAAGAACTAGCGGGGGTTTATGGGGCCAACGTCCTGACTTTC
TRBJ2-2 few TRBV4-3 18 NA CATTKPGPATPNTGELFF TGCGCCACCACAAAACCGGGCCCGGCTACCCCGAACACCGGGGAGCTGTTTTTT
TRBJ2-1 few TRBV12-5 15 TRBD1 CASGLMDRGKGEQFF TGTGCTAGTGGTTTGATGGACAGGGGCAAAGGGGAGCAGTTCTTC
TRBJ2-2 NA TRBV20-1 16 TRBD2 CSARESSGRFAGELFF TGCAGTGCTAGAGAGAGTAGCGGGAGGTTCGCCGGGGAGCTGTTTTTT
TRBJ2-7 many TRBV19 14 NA CASSREGGFYEQYF TGTGCCAGTTCACGTGAAGGCGGATTTTACGAGCAGTACTTC
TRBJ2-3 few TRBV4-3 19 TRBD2 CASSQDSASGGHQTDTQYF TGCGCCAGCAGCCAAGACAGCGCTAGCGGGGGGCACCAAACAGATACGCAGTATTTT
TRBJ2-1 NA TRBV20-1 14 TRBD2 CSAVSGSTYNEQFF TGCAGTGCTGTGAGCGGGAGCACCTACAATGAGCAGTTCTTC
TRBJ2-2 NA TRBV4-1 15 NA CASSQDRTYSGELFF TGCGCCAGCAGCCAAGATCGAACATATTCCGGGGAGCTGTTTTTT
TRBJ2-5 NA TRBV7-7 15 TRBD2 CASASGRALKETQYF TGTGCCAGCGCCAGCGGGAGGGCCCTTAAGGAGACCCAGTACTTC
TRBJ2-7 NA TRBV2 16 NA CASSPTRTGSSYEQYF TGTGCCAGCAGTCCCACACGCACAGGGAGCTCCTACGAGCAGTACTTC
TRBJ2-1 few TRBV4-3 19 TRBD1 CASSQDSGIGDSPYNEQFF TGCGCCAGCAGCCAAGATTCAGGGATCGGGGACAGCCCCTACAATGAGCAGTTCTTC
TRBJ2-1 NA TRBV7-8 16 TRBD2 CASSLMGTSPYNEQFF TGTGCCAGCAGCTTAATGGGGACTAGCCCCTACAATGAGCAGTTCTTC
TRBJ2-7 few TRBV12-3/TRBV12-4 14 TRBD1 CASSLTGGFDEQYF TGTGCCAGCAGTTTAACAGGGGGCTTCGACGAGCAGTACTTC
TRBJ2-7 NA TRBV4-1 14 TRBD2 CASSQGGGYYEQYF TGCGCCAGCAGCCAAGGGGGGGGTTACTACGAGCAGTACTTC
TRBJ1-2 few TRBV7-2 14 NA CASSLRLSNYGYTF TGTGCCAGCAGCTTACGACTGAGTAACTATGGCTACACCTTC
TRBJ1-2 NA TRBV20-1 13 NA CSARFAGTSGYTF TGCAGTGCTAGATTTGCCGGGACGTCGGGCTACACCTTC
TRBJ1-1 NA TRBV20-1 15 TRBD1 CSAREDRGTDTEAFF TGCAGTGCTAGAGAGGACAGGGGAACGGACACTGAAGCTTTCTTT
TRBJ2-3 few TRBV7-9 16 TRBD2 CARKANLAGGADTQYF TGTGCCAGAAAGGCGAATCTAGCGGGAGGGGCAGATACGCAGTATTTT
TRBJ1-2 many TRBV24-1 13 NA CATSAAGIHGYTF TGTGCCACCAGTGCCGCCGGGATCCATGGCTACACCTTC
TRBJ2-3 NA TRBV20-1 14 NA CSASPSESTDTQYF TGCAGTGCTTCCCCTAGCGAAAGCACAGATACGCAGTATTTT
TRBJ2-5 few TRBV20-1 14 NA CSARKGGYQETQYF TGCAGTGCTAGAAAAGGAGGTTACCAAGAGACCCAGTACTTC
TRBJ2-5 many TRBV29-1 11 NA CSSKHQETQYF TGCAGCTCAAAGCACCAAGAGACCCAGTACTTC
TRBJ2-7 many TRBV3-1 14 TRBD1 CASSLEGADYEQYF TGTGCCAGCAGCCTAGAGGGGGCAGACTACGAGCAGTACTTC
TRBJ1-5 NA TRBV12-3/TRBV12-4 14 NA CASSPRVRRAPQHF TGTGCCAGCAGTCCGAGGGTTCGCAGGGCGCCCCAGCATTTT
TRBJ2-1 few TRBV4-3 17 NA CASSQDVSAFLYNEQFF TGCGCCAGCAGCCAAGATGTATCAGCGTTCCTTTACAATGAGCAGTTCTTC
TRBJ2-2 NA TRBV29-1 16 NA CSVAGDDRSRTGELFF TGCAGCGTCGCAGGGGATGACAGGTCGCGGACCGGGGAGCTGTTTTTT
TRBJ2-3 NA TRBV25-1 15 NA CASSEFGKFTDTQYF TGTGCCAGCAGTGAATTCGGGAAATTCACAGATACGCAGTATTTT
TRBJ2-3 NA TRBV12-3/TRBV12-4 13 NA CASRRDGTDTQYF TGTGCCAGCAGGCGCGATGGTACAGATACGCAGTATTTT
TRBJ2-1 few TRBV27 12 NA CASSLVNGEQFF TGTGCCAGCAGTTTGGTAAATGGTGAGCAGTTCTTC
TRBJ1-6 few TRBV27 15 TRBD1 CASSLSTGGLAPLHF TGTGCCAGCAGTTTATCGACAGGGGGCTTGGCACCCCTCCACTTT
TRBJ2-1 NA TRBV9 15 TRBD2 CASSARLAGGFEQFF TGTGCCAGCAGCGCTAGACTAGCGGGGGGCTTCGAGCAGTTCTTC
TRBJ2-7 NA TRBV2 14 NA CASSRDESEYEQYF TGTGCCAGCAGCCGGGACGAATCAGAGTACGAGCAGTACTTC
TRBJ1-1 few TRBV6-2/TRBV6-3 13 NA CASSYYLGTEAFF TGTGCCAGCAGTTACTATTTGGGGACTGAAGCTTTCTTT
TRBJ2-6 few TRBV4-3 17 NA CASSQARNLGGANVLTF TGCGCCAGCAGCCAAGCTCGGAATTTAGGTGGGGCCAACGTCCTGACTTTC
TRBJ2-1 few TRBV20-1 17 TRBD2 CSAGGLAGLNSYNEQFF TGCAGTGCTGGGGGACTAGCGGGGCTTAACTCCTACAATGAGCAGTTCTTC
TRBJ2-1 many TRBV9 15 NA CASSPKGDLNNEQFF TGTGCCAGCAGCCCCAAGGGGGACCTTAACAATGAGCAGTTCTTC
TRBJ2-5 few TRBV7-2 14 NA CASSLWGAVETQYF TGTGCCAGCAGCTTATGGGGGGCGGTGGAGACCCAGTACTTC